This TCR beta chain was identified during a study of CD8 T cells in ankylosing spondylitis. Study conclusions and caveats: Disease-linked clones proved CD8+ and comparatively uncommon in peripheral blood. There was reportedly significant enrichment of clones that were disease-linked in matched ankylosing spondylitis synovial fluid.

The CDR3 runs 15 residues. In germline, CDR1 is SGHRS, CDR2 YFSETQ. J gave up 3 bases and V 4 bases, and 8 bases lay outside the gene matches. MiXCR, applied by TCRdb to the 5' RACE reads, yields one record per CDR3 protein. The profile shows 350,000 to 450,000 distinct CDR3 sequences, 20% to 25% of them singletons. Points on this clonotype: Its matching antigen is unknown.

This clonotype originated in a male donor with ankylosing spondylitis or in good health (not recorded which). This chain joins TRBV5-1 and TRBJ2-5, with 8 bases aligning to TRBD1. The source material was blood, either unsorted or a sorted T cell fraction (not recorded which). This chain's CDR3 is CASSGPPGGEETQYF. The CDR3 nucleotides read TGCGCCAGCAGCGGCCCCCCAGGGGGCGAAGAGACCCAGTACTTC.